These 13 T cell receptor beta chains were sequenced from one sample in a study of blood T cell repertoires in COVID-19. Method: immunoSEQ multiplex PCR; TCRdb's copy keeps in-frame clones and lacks some. The table lists roughly 150,000 clones, 70% to 80% of them singletons, with over 15% in the top ten. The sequenced sample was PBMCs or T cells enriched from blood (not recorded which). The source of these receptors is a woman aged 70 to 79 in a cohort exposed to, infected with or recovered from COVID-19 (not recorded which).

The rearrangement links TRBV24-1 to TRBJ2-3; TRBD2 aligns across 8 bases. CDR3 length: 14 amino acids. The trim removed 7 bases at V and 4 bases at J, leaving 6 bases unmatched. The germline gives CDR1 KGHDR, CDR2 SFDVKD. DNA for the CDR3: TGTGCCACCAGCGGAGCGGGAGCGCCAGATACGCAGTATTTT. It specifies CATSGAGAPDTQYF.

The J gene is TRBJ2-1, the V gene TRBV28, with 9 bases fitting TRBD2. In germline, CDR1 is MDHEN, CDR2 SYDVKM. CDR3 length: 15 amino acids. Trimming removed 2 bases from V and 9 bases from J; junction bases left unmatched: 8. In nucleotides, the CDR3 is TGTGCCAGCAGTTTAACGGCTAGCGGGAACACTGAGCAGTTCTTC. This sequence encodes CASSLTASGNTEQFF.

The chain couples TRBV10-3 to TRBJ1-5; D is undetermined. The length of the CDR3 is 13 residues. Trimming left V 4 bases short and J 3 bases short, with 7 bases between. Germline CDR1 ENHRY, CDR2 SYGVKD. This CDR3 is CAISATDNQPQHF. DNA of the CDR3: TGTGCCATCAGTGCTACAGACAATCAGCCCCAGCATTTT.

J is TRBJ1-1 and V is TRBV18; weak D call: TRBD1 (6 bases). The CDR3 spans 13 residues. Between the trimmed V and J ends, which lost 4 bases and 2 bases, there was a span of 8 bases. Germline V gene sequence: CDR1 KGHSH, CDR2 LQKENI. CDR3 residues: CASSQGVNTEAFF. As DNA, the CDR3 is TGTGCCAGCTCACAGGGGGTTAACACTGAAGCTTTCTTT.

V usage is TRBV10-3 and J usage is TRBJ2-7; TRBD2 matches 7 bases. Germline lookup yields CDR1 ENHRY and CDR2 SYGVKD. With V trimmed by 6 bases and J by 4 bases, 12 bases remained unmatched. The CDR3 consists of 15 residues. CDR3 region: CAIRSGAGGRYEQYF. The CDR3 nucleotides are TGTGCCATCAGGTCGGGAGCCGGGGGGAGATACGAGCAGTACTTC.

CDR3 residues: CASSLSTGVPYEQYF. The DNA of the CDR3 is TGTGCCAGCAGCTTATCGACAGGGGTGCCCTACGAGCAGTACTTC. The chain is built from TRBV7-6 and TRBJ2-7; 8 bases map to TRBD1. From germline, CDR1 is SGHVS and CDR2 FNYEAQ. This CDR3 is built from 15 residues. The V segment lost 2 bases and the J segment 2 bases; nucleotides outside the gene matches: 5.

This sequence joins TRBV10-2 and TRBJ2-1, with 15 positions matching TRBD2. Trimming took 8 bases from V and 6 from J; bases not matched to a gene: 5. The germline gives CDR1 WSHSY, CDR2 SAAADI. This CDR3 comprises 15 residues. This chain's CDR3 is CASSGLAGGPNEQFF. For the CDR3, the DNA is TGCGCCAGCTCTGGACTAGCGGGAGGGCCCAATGAGCAGTTCTTC.

The count of this clone is one. The chain joins TRBV5-1 to TRBJ2-1, with 7 bases fitting TRBD2. Germline lookup yields CDR1 SGHRS and CDR2 YFSETQ. The CDR3 sequence is 16 residues long. The J segment lost 2 bases and the V segment lost 1 base, leaving 6 bases of the junction unmatched. The CDR3 DNA sequence: TGCGCCAGCAGCTTGTCAGGCGGGAGTCCCTACAATGAGCAGTTCTTC. Translation gives CASSLSGGSPYNEQFF.

The chain is built from TRBV2 and TRBJ1-5, with 11 bases aligning to TRBD1. Trimming at V came to 3 bases and at J to 2 bases, leaving 3 bases not matched to a gene. The CDR3 has 16 residues. Germline V gene data show CDR1 as SNHLY and CDR2 as FYNNEI. For the CDR3, the DNA is TGTGCCAGCAGTGATCGGACAGGGGGCCGCAATCAGCCCCAGCATTTT. This codes for CASSDRTGGRNQPQHF.

The V and J genes are TRBV11-2 and TRBJ2-7, with D maybe TRBD2 (5 bases). The germline V and J ends were trimmed by 1 base and 7 bases, with 11 bases remaining between them. The CDR3 totals 13 residues. Germline V lookup: CDR1 SGHAT, CDR2 FQNNGV. DNA of the CDR3: TGTGCCAGCAGCTTAGGGCGGGTCGGGGAGCAGTACTTC. Translating it yields CASSLGRVGEQYF.

The gene calls are TRBV28 and TRBJ2-3; 9 bases align to TRBD1. The CDR3 consists of 15 residues. Germline V CDR1 and CDR2: MDHEN, SYDVKM. V dropped 3 bases and J dropped 2; count of bases not matched to a gene: 3. Written as DNA, the CDR3 is TGTGCCAGCAGTTTGAGGACAGGGGCCACAGATACGCAGTATTTT. Amino acid sequence: CASSLRTGATDTQYF.

The chain has TRBV19 and TRBJ1-5, with 8 bases identical to TRBD1. The V segment lost 2 bases and the J segment 0 bases; nucleotides outside the gene matches: 3. CDR3 length equals 16 residues. CDR1 is LNHDA, CDR2 SQIVND, per germline (reference sequence). The CDR3 sequence: CASSIQGANSNQPQHF. The CDR3 region has the DNA TGTGCCAGTAGTATACAGGGGGCTAATAGCAATCAGCCCCAGCATTTT.

This clone was seen just once. The chain joins TRBV5-1 to TRBJ2-1; 9 positions agree with TRBD2. Germline loops: CDR1 SGHRS, CDR2 YFSETQ. The CDR3 has 16 residues. V lost 4 bases, J lost 6 bases, and 11 bases stayed unmatched. The CDR3 DNA reads as TGCGCCAGCAGCCCGGATCCGGGACTAGCAGTCAATGAGCAGTTCTTC. Translating it yields CASSPDPGLAVNEQFF.